This T cell receptor (beta chain) was retrieved from a study of blood T cell repertoires in COVID-19. Whole-study context: Some COVID-19 samples were acute and others convalescent; all came from the United States, Italy and Spain.

Under the authors' procedure: It was from reference gene primer amplification that nucleated cell counts were estimated. Sequencing used immunoSEQ multiplex PCR; TCRdb keeps in-frame clones, though not all of them. The DNA gave D and trimming, while V, J and clone size come from that table. In the table there are about 79,000 clones, over 85% of which are singletons. The sample consisted of peripheral blood. The receptor's source is a man in his fifties or sixties with active COVID-19.

The CDR3 bases are TGCGCCAGCAGCCAAGCCACCCTGGTTAGTCACGAGCAGTACTTC. This encodes CASSQATLVSHEQYF. The rearrangement uses TRBV4-1 and TRBJ2-7; D not certain. Trimming cost V 1 base and J 5 bases, with 15 bases left between them. Per germline, CDR1 MGHRA and CDR2 YSYEKL. This CDR3 region has 15 residues.